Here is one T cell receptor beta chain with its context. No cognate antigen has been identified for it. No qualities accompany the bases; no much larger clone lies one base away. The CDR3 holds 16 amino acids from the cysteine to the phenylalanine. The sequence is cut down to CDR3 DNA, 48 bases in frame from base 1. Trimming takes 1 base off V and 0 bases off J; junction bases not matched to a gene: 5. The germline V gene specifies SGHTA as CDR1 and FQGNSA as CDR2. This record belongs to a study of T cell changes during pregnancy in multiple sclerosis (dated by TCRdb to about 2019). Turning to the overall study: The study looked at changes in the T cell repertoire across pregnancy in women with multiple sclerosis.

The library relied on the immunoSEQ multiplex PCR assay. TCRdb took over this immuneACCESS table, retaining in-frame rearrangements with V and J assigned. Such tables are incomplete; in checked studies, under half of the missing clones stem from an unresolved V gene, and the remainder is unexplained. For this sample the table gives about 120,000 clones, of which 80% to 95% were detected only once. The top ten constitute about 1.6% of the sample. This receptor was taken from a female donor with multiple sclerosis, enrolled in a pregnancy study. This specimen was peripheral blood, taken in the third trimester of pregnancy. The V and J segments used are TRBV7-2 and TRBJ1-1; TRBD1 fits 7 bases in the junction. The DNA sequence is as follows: TGTGCCAGCAGCTTAGAACAGGGGATGTTGAACACTGAAGCTTTCTTT. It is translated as CASSLEQGMLNTEAFF. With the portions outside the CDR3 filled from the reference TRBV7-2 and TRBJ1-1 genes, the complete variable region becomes GAGVSQSPSNKVTEKGKDVELRCDPISGHTALYWYRQSLGQGLEFLIYFQGNSAPDKSGLPSDRFSAERTGGSVSTLTIQRTQQEDSAVYLCASSLEQGMLNTEAFFGQGTRLTVV.